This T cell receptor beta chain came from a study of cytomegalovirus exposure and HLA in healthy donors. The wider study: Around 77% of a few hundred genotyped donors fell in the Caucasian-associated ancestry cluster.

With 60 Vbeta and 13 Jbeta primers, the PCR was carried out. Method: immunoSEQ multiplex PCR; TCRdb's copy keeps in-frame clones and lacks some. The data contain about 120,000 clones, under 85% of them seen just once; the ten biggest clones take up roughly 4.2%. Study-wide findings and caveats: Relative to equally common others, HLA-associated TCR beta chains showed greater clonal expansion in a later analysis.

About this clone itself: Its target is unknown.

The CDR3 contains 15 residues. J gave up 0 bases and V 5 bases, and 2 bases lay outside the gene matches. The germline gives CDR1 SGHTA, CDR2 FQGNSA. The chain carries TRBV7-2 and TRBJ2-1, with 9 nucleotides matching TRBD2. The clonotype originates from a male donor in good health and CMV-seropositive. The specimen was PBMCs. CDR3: CASSLSGGSYNEQFF. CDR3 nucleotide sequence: TGTGCCAGCAGCCTTAGCGGGGGCTCCTACAATGAGCAGTTCTTC.